This TCR beta chain was sequenced during a study of human T cells and chemical hapten exposure. Looking at the study overall: Largely, small differences in pooled library volume made per-sample TCR yields vary. Study-level points and caveats: With regard to DPC sensitization, TCRs above 1 in 1000 frequency did not change.

Comments on this clonotype: Its antigen is unknown.

Each cDNA molecule in the library carried unique molecular identifiers. TCRdb itself ran the RACE reads through MiXCR, one entry per CDR3 protein. The sample lists roughly 100,000 distinct CDR3 sequences; roughly 12% were seen once. Indicated time point: pre-sensitization, week 0. Noted treatment: therapeutic diphenylcyclopropenone sensitization with weekly scalp DPC. The source is a woman between 50 and 59 years old with alopecia areata. Some clones in this sample may be carry-over from other donors' samples. The sample here was whole blood, taken in connection with sensitization to the hapten diphenylcyclopropenone (DPC).

This chain's CDR3 is CASRPRSAGLYNEQFF. CDR3 nucleotides: TGTGCCAGCAGGCCCCGGTCGGCAGGGCTTTACAATGAGCAGTTCTTC. V usage is TRBV2 and J usage is TRBJ2-1, with D possibly being TRBD1 (5 bases). The CDR3 length is 16 residues. Trimming removed 6 bases at V and 4 bases at J, with 19 bases between. From germline, CDR1 is SNHLY and CDR2 FYNNEI.